This entry lists 7 T cell receptor beta chains sequenced from one sample in a study of molecular identifiers for immune sequencing clone quantification. TCRdb redid the calling of the PCR reads with MiXCR, one entry per CDR3 protein. The sample includes about half a million distinct CDR3 sequences, 20% to 25% seen only once; the top ten take about 0.8%. Sequencing was done on a sample of naive CD8+ T cells from blood, with Jurkat cell RNA spiked in. As for subset: FACS-sorted CD8+CD4-CCR7+CD45RA+ naive T cells. The receptor source for this set is a human donor in good health. Some libraries in this study had Jurkat cell RNA spiked in.

The V call is TRBV12-3 or TRBV12-4, the J call TRBJ2-1, with a weak D call TRBD2 (7 bases). Trimming cost V 8 bases and J 7 bases, with 21 bases left between them. This CDR3 region has 15 residues. As DNA, the CDR3 is TGTGCCAGCCCCCCCGAGGGGGGGCCGGTAAATGAGCAGTTCTTC. Protein product: CASPPEGGPVNEQFF.

This clonotype came up many times. The V and J genes are TRBV7-6 and TRBJ2-1; D gene uncertain. The germline V and J ends were trimmed by 1 base and 10 bases, with 8 bases remaining between them. The V gene's germline CDR1 is SGHVS and CDR2 FNYEAQ. This CDR3 has 12 residues. The CDR3 reads CASSLGGGEQFF. Written as DNA, the CDR3 is TGTGCCAGCAGCTTAGGAGGTGGAGAGCAGTTCTTC.

The table lists this clonotype with a count of one. The chain combines TRBV29-1 with TRBJ2-5; 12 bases are shared with TRBD2. Germline CDR1 reads SQVTM; CDR2 reads ANQGSEA. The ends lost 4 bases at V and 0 bases at J; junction bases unmatched: 6. The CDR3 runs to 16 residues. CDR3 in amino acids: CSVGLAGEGYQETQYF. The CDR3 DNA is TGCAGCGTTGGACTAGCGGGAGAGGGGTACCAAGAGACCCAGTACTTC. The full variable domain, rest sourced from reference TRBV29-1 and TRBJ2-5, is SAVISQKPSRDICQRGTSLTIQCQVDSQVTMMFWYRQQPGQSLTLIATANQGSEATYESGFVIDKFPISRPNLTFSTLTVSNMSPEDSSIYLCSVGLAGEGYQETQYFGPGTRLLVL.

The chain recombines TRBV7-9 with TRBJ1-4; TRBD1 aligns across 7 bases. The V gene end was trimmed by 5 bases and the J gene end by 3 bases; junction bases not matched to a gene: 6. This CDR3 is built from 15 residues. Germline V gene sequence: CDR1 SEHNR, CDR2 FQNEAQ (reference sequence). CDR3 sequence reads: CASSPITGANEKLFF. As DNA, the CDR3 is TGTGCCAGCAGCCCCATCACAGGGGCTAATGAAAAACTGTTTTTT.

This clonotype has more than one count but fewer than ten. This chain links TRBV4-3 with TRBJ2-1, with 11 positions matching TRBD1. The CDR3 has 17 amino acids. Trimming took 0 bases from V and 8 from J; bases not matched to a gene: 9. Germline CDR1 LGHNA, CDR2 YSLEER. The CDR3 is CASSQDTDRGLIHEQFF. The CDR3 DNA follows: TGCGCCAGCAGCCAAGATACGGACAGGGGGCTGATTCATGAGCAGTTCTTC.

The chain is built from TRBV9 and TRBJ2-2; 8 bases are shared with TRBD2. Germline CDR1 SGDLS, CDR2 YYNGEE. The length of the CDR3 is 15 residues. V shed 3 bases, J shed 7 bases, and the junction held 8 bases outside the gene matches. CDR3 in DNA: TGTGCCAGCAGCGCTACCCAGCGGGGGATCGGGGAGCTGTTTTTT. This translates into CASSATQRGIGELFF.

This clonotype was recorded at least ten times. The CDR3 region is CASSLVGLAGVLDTDTQYF. The CDR3 coding sequence is TGTGCCAGCAGCTTAGTTGGCCTAGCGGGAGTACTCGACACAGATACGCAGTATTTT. The chain is built from TRBV7-2 and TRBJ2-3, with 10 bases lining up with TRBD2. This CDR3 is 19 amino acids long. V was pared by 1 base and J by 2 bases, with 12 bases of the junction left unmatched. The germline gives CDR1 SGHTA, CDR2 FQGNSA.